This is a list of T cell receptor beta chains from one sample in a study of blood T cell repertoires in COVID-19. The repertoire was sequenced with immunoSEQ multiplex PCR; TCRdb's copy has only in-frame clones and lacks some. The repertoire holds under 450,000 clones, with 89% as singletons. The sequencing sample was made of peripheral blood. The receptors originated from a woman in her 40s with COVID-19, enrolled during active disease. The conserved cysteine and the conserved F or W are not part of the CDR3 here.

v_call	j_call	cdr3_aa
TRBV28	TRBJ1-1	ASSPGGARPKGTEAF
TRBV7-2	TRBJ1-6	ASSLVGGERNSPLH
TRBV7-2	TRBJ2-7	ASSFPVSGTAIAYEQY
TRBV5-1	TRBJ2-5	ASSSGAAETQY
TRBV9	TRBJ2-2	ASSVAGGTGNTGELF
TRBV2	TRBJ2-1	ASSELERVSYNEQF
TRBV21-1	TRBJ1-2	ASSKHDRGYGYT
TRBV2	TRBJ2-7	ASRTSGYEQY
TRBV2	TRBJ1-3	ASSEQTGAGSTIY
TRBV18	TRBJ1-3	ASSPFSGSSGNTIY
TRBV28	TRBJ1-6	ASYPGQVNSPLH
TRBV3-1/TRBV3-2	TRBJ1-1	ASSQVGGVNTEAF
TRBV4-3	TRBJ1-2	ASSQGRDSGNYGYT
TRBV6-6	TRBJ1-6	ASSYGAPVTLH
TRBV18	TRBJ2-2	ASSPRLGENTGELF
TRBV4-1	TRBJ1-2	ASSLLPTGTNYGYT
TRBV2	TRBJ1-3	ASSAGGVNTIY
TRBV7-3	TRBJ2-7	ASSLGQTLLDEQY
TRBV6-2/TRBV6-3	TRBJ1-5	ASSYSRGGQHRNQPQH
TRBV19	TRBJ1-5	ASSIDRGNQPQH
TRBV5-1	TRBJ2-7	ASSLSLGLAGGLREQY
TRBV5-6	TRBJ2-1	ASSRQGVHEQF
TRBV7-9	TRBJ2-5	ASSARGQGAVVRETQY
TRBV12-3/TRBV12-4	TRBJ1-1	ASSFRGATEAF
TRBV30	TRBJ2-1	AWSVYGGPSGNEQF
TRBV5-1	TRBJ2-7	ASSNTGELGLY
TRBV4-3	TRBJ1-1	ASSQDSGEGGTEAF
TRBV5-1	TRBJ1-4	ASRTGKLNEKLF
TRBV7-2	TRBJ1-4	ASSLGSTNEKLF
TRBV2	TRBJ1-1	ATCARVNTEAF
TRBV28	TRBJ1-6	ASSFGDSPLH
TRBV27	TRBJ1-1	ASKRTEAF
TRBV7-9	TRBJ2-2	ASSSDRTGELF
TRBV19	TRBJ1-5	ASSRTQGIHNQPQH
TRBV7-2	TRBJ2-7	ASSRQGSYEQY
TRBV5-3	TRBJ2-7	ARSFGQGRAYEQY
TRBV4-2	TRBJ1-3	ASSVDSSGNTIY
TRBV7-9	TRBJ2-1	ASSLGMAGGPYNEQF
TRBV9	TRBJ2-3	ASSTRISVGNTQY
TRBV5-4	TRBJ2-5	ASSLGASGSTETQY
TRBV5-5	TRBJ2-5	ASSRYEGTQY
TRBV6-6	TRBJ1-2	ASSQTGEANYGYT
TRBV28	TRBJ1-2	ASRTPPGQGAHGYT
TRBV27	TRBJ2-7	ASSYTRGISSYEQY
TRBV6-2/TRBV6-3	TRBJ1-1	ASSYPYRGTNTEAF
TRBV4-1	TRBJ1-2	ASSQVLKIGGDYGYT
TRBV28	TRBJ1-3	ASSLLFGGFSGNTIY
TRBV18	TRBJ1-1	ASSIRTEMNTEAF
TRBV28	TRBJ1-5	ASSGTPGNQPQH
TRBV18	TRBJ2-5	ASSRSSGHQETQY